The present T cell receptor beta chain was sequenced within a study of identical twins. Broader study findings: Researchers caution that invariant MAIT and iNKT cells could partly confound zero-insertion analyses.

A universal primer site was created by template switching, with the cDNA bearing unique molecular identifiers. TCRdb used MiXCR to reprocess the 5' RACE reads, holding one entry per CDR3 protein. This table has 700,000 or so distinct CDR3 sequences, 20% to 25% appearing once. Everyone who donated was a healthy Caucasian. This clonotype showed up just a few times. Its matching antigen is unknown. Looked up from germline, CDR1 is SGHDT and CDR2 is YYEEEE. The CDR3 consists of 15 residues. V was cut by 3 bases and J by 0 bases, with 11 bases left in between. This sample also appeared in a second study, on T cells expressing NK-cell markers. That report notes: In sorted CD3+CD56+NKG2C+, CD3+CD56+NKG2C- and CD3+CD56-NKG2C+ T cells, TCR beta repertoires were obtained.

The chain uses TRBV5-6 and TRBJ2-3, with D possibly matching TRBD2 (5 bases). This clonotype was obtained from a woman aged 18-29 years in good health. Source material: PBMCs. CDR3 region: CASSYGLGSTDTQYF. The CDR3 nucleotides read TGTGCCAGCAGCTACGGACTGGGAAGCACAGATACGCAGTATTTT.